Shown below are 5 T cell receptor beta chains from a single sample sequenced in a study of control samples from healthy donors and cancer patients. Profiled with immunoSEQ multiplex PCR; TCRdb holds only in-frame clones, not every one. The data contain roughly 95,000 clones, 91% of them singletons. The source material was blood. Receptors were obtained from a woman under 40 in good health.

The V gene is TRBV27, the J gene TRBJ2-7; 11 nucleotides align to TRBD2. Per the germline V gene, CDR1 is MNHEY and CDR2 is SMNVEV (reference sequence). The CDR3 loop spans 16 amino acids. V gave up 0 bases and J gave up 8 bases; unmatched junction bases: 9. The CDR3 region is CASSLSRLAGGYQQYF. For the CDR3, the DNA is TGTGCCAGCAGTTTATCGAGGCTAGCGGGGGGCTATCAGCAGTACTTC.

This sequence joins TRBV9 and TRBJ2-2; 7 bases fit TRBD1. Germline values: CDR1 SGDLS, CDR2 YYNGEE. This CDR3 is 17 amino acids long. Trimming removed 4 bases from V and 1 base from J; junction bases left unmatched: 10. The CDR3 loop is CASSFRIGQENTGELFF. The CDR3 DNA is TGTGCCAGCAGCTTTAGAATCGGACAGGAGAACACCGGGGAGCTGTTTTTT.

This clone has just one count. V gene TRBV6-5 combines with J gene TRBJ1-2; the D gene is possibly TRBD1 (6 bases). The V gene's germline CDR1 is MNHEY and CDR2 SVGAGI. The CDR3 runs 14 residues. V lost 5 bases and J lost 4, with 14 bases in between. This CDR3 reads CASSRTALIYGYTF. In DNA, the CDR3 is TGTGCCAGCAGTCGGACAGCGCTTATCTATGGCTACACCTTC.

This chain connects TRBV24-1 to TRBJ2-1; TRBD1 matches 11 bases. Germline CDR1 reads KGHDR; CDR2 reads SFDVKD. This CDR3 spans 16 amino acids. With 5 bases clipped from V and 3 bases from J, the junction kept 5 bases outside the gene matches. The CDR3 region is CATSVWGTGGYNEQFF. The CDR3 nucleotides read TGTGCCACCAGTGTCTGGGGGACAGGGGGCTACAATGAGCAGTTCTTC.

This clone was seen only once. Its ends do not fully match the called genes, so a read error is possible. V gene TRBV4-1 combines with J gene TRBJ2-1; D perhaps matches TRBD2 (6 bases). This CDR3 has 16 amino acids. Per the germline V gene, CDR1 is MGHRA and CDR2 is YSYEKL. Here the CDR3 DNA reads TGCGTCAGCAGCCAATATCGGCGGGGCTCCTACAATGAGCAGTTCTTC. Translating gives CVSSQYRRGSYNEQFF.